This T cell receptor (beta chain) originates from a study of regulatory T cells in long-lasting Graves disease. Overall study results and limits: Accuracy could have been hurt by small sample size. Persistent patients shared more public clonotypes (around 2,500) than new patients (966).

Investigators prepared the TCR beta libraries by applying iRepertoire HTBI primers and Arm-PCR of CDR3 regions. TCRdb used MiXCR to reprocess the multiplex PCR reads, holding one entry per CDR3 protein. Among around 340,000 distinct CDR3 sequences listed, about 19% were seen once. CDR1 is SGHTA and CDR2 is FQGTGA in the germline V gene. The CDR3 loop spans 15 amino acids. V lost 2 bases and J lost 5, with 10 bases in between. Details on this clonotype: Its matching antigen is unknown.

Time point denoted: persistent/refractory GD, antithyroid drugs over 5 years with positive TRAb. RNA from PBMCs was the source of the TCR library. This chain joins TRBV7-3 and TRBJ1-6, with D possibly TRBD1 on 6 matching bases. Sequencing was performed on peripheral blood mononuclear cells (PBMCs), taken when the disease was refractory, from a patient treated with antithyroid drugs. This clonotype was sampled from a female donor with Graves disease. This CDR3 reads CASSLSGGDNSPLHF. The CDR3 bases are TGTGCCAGCAGCTTATCCGGGGGCGATAATTCACCCCTCCACTTT. Variable domain in full (rest from reference TRBV7-3 and TRBJ1-6): GAGVSQTPSNKVTEKGKYVELRCDPISGHTALYWYRQSLGQGPEFLIYFQGTGAADDSGLPNDRFFAVRPEGSVSTLKIQRTERGDSAVYLCASSLSGGDNSPLHFGNGTRLTVT.